The 8 T cell receptor beta chains below come from one sample, sequenced in a study of shared clonotypes between healthy human individuals. Generated by immunoSEQ multiplex PCR, the TCRdb table keeps only in-frame clones and is missing some. The top ten clones hold around 0.097% of a sample with approximately 590,000 clones, around 95% of them seen once. Terminally differentiated effector memory CD45RA+ cells were excluded by CCR7 positive selection of CD45RO-negative cells. The source material was naive CD8+ T cells sorted from blood. These receptors all stem from a young woman in good health.

The chain uses TRBV5-5 and TRBJ2-5, with no clear D. V was pared by 0 bases and J by 1 base, with 10 bases between. Germline CDR1 and CDR2: SGHKS and YYEKEE (reference sequence). This CDR3 is built from 15 residues. The CDR3 DNA sequence: TGTGCCAGCAGCTTGGTGAAAGGGTTCCAAGAGACCCAGTACTTC. It specifies CASSLVKGFQETQYF.

This chain connects TRBV6-5 to TRBJ2-7; no clear D gene. Germline loops: CDR1 MNHEY, CDR2 SVGAGI. This CDR3 is 14 amino acids long. V lost 0 bases and J lost 1, with 7 bases in between. The CDR3 loop is CASSYSVESYEQYF. CDR3 in DNA: TGTGCCAGCAGTTACTCGGTCGAATCCTACGAGCAGTACTTC.

The chain employs TRBV27 and TRBJ2-5; D gene uncertain. V was trimmed by 3 bases and J by 1 base, leaving 9 bases between them. The CDR3 runs to 14 residues. In germline, CDR1 is MNHEY, CDR2 SMNVEV (reference sequence). This CDR3 reads CASSFRRSQETQYF. CDR3 bases: TGTGCCAGCAGTTTCAGGAGAAGCCAAGAGACCCAGTACTTC.

About this clone itself: Different DNA sequences within this sample yield the same CDR3. The chain combines TRBV29-1 with TRBJ2-3, with no clear D. The ends were cut back, 6 bases at V and 0 bases at J, with 10 bases in the middle. Germline CDR1 is SQVTM and CDR2 is ANQGSEA. CDR3 length equals 13 residues. The CDR3, as DNA: TGCAGCGTCTCCGGGTCTAGCACAGATACGCAGTATTTT. It specifies CSVSGSSTDTQYF.

The rearrangement joins TRBV28 to TRBJ2-1; 8 bases line up with TRBD1. The ends lost 5 bases at V and 8 bases at J; junction bases unmatched: 17. Germline V CDR1 and CDR2: MDHEN, SYDVKM. CDR3 length: 17 residues. Here the CDR3 DNA reads TGTGCCAGCAGTCTGACAGGGGATCGTCCCCAGGACGATGAGCAGTTCTTC. As protein: CASSLTGDRPQDDEQFF.

The V call is TRBV10-2, the J call TRBJ2-5, with 8 nucleotides matching TRBD1. CDR3 length: 14 residues. From germline, CDR1 is WSHSY and CDR2 SAAADI. The V and J ends lost 6 bases and 5 bases, in that order; junction bases with no gene match: 8. The CDR3 DNA reads as TGCGCCAGCAGCGGGACAGGACCTAGGGAGACCCAGTACTTC. Protein product: CASSGTGPRETQYF.

Concerning this clone: One end of the junction varies from germline; a read error may be responsible. The J gene is TRBJ2-7, the V gene TRBV2, with TRBD1 as a possible D gene (6 bases). This CDR3 region has 9 residues. Germline V lookup: CDR1 SNHLY, CDR2 FYNNEI. Written as DNA, the CDR3 is TGTGCCAGCGGTAGACAGGACTCCTTC. Its protein product is CASGRQDSF.

V is TRBV10-3 and J is TRBJ1-1; weak D call: TRBD1 (6 bases). Trimming pared 0 bases from V and 0 bases from J, leaving 14 bases between. There are 17 residues in the CDR3. Germline loops: CDR1 ENHRY, CDR2 SYGVKD. The CDR3 nucleotides are TGTGCCATCAGTGAGTCGAAGGGGGAAGGGTTGAACACTGAAGCTTTCTTT. Residues: CAISESKGEGLNTEAFF.